The next 12 T cell receptor beta chains were all read from a single sample in a study of shared clonotypes between healthy human individuals. Data came from immunoSEQ multiplex PCR; TCRdb stores just in-frame clones and leaves some out. The table records fewer than 1 million clones, 90% to 98% of them present only once. Naive-designated CD8 cells lacked CD45RO, were positively enriched for CCR7, and omitted terminally differentiated effector memory CD45RA+ cells. The sequencing input was naive CD8+ T cells sorted from blood. The receptors were gathered from a man aged 25-45 years in good health.

V is TRBV5-1 and J is TRBJ2-5, with D tentatively TRBD2 (5 bases). Trimming cost V 1 base and J 1 base, with 11 bases left between them. CDR1 is SGHRS and CDR2 is YFSETQ in the germline V gene. This CDR3 spans 15 amino acids. CDR3 DNA: TGCGCCAGCAGCTTGCAGAGCCGGGGCCAAGAGACCCAGTACTTC. Translated, it gives CASSLQSRGQETQYF.

The chain recombines TRBV9 with TRBJ2-2; tentatively, D is TRBD1 or TRBD2 (5 bases each). V lost 1 base and J 1 base, leaving 8 bases between the germline ends. The CDR3 loop spans 15 amino acids. Germline assignment: CDR1 SGDLS and CDR2 YYNGEE. Written as DNA, the CDR3 is TGTGCCAGCAGCGTATTTGGGGGGAACACCGGGGAGCTGTTTTTT. Translation: CASSVFGGNTGELFF. Full variable domain (outside the CDR3, taken from reference TRBV9 and TRBJ2-2): DSGVTQTPKHLITATGQRVTLRCSPRSGDLSVYWYQQSLDQGLQFLIQYYNGEERAKGNILERFSAQQFPDLHSELNLSSLELGDSALYFCASSVFGGNTGELFFGEGSRLTVL.

This clone was counted a few times. The chain employs TRBV7-4 and TRBJ2-7, with 10 bases aligning to TRBD2. The germline V gene has CDR1 SGHVT and CDR2 SQSDAQ. The CDR3 extends over 16 amino acids. Trimming at V came to 1 base and at J to 5 bases, leaving 8 bases not matched to a gene. Here the CDR3 reads CASSLGASGSADEQYF. DNA of the CDR3: TGTGCCAGCAGCTTAGGGGCTAGCGGGAGCGCGGACGAGCAGTACTTC. Using reference TRBV7-4 and TRBJ2-7 for the parts outside the CDR3, the full variable domain is GAGVSQSPRYKVAKRGRDVALRCDSISGHVTLYWYRQTLGQGSEVLTYSQSDAQRDKSGRPSGRFSAERPERSVSTLKIQRTEQGDSAVYLCASSLGASGSADEQYFGPGTRLTVT.

The J gene is TRBJ2-7, the V gene TRBV5-4; perhaps TRBD1 as D (6 bases). Per germline, CDR1 SGHNT and CDR2 YYREEE (reference sequence). Trimming shortened V by 5 bases and J by 5 bases, and 23 bases separated the two germline ends. CDR3 length: 16 amino acids. CDR3 in amino acids: CASSPPGVGGLNEQYF. CDR3 nucleotides: TGTGCCAGCAGTCCCCCTGGGGTAGGGGGTTTAAACGAGCAGTACTTC.

V gene TRBV21-1 combines with J gene TRBJ2-7. TRBV21-1 is a documented pseudogene. The CDR3 is made up of 15 amino acids. The CDR3 spells CASSKGRCRIYEQYF. Written as DNA, the CDR3 is TGTGCCAGCAGCAAAGGGCGGTGCAGGATCTACGAGCAGTACTTC.

The chain joins TRBV9 to TRBJ2-2, with TRBD1 identical over 9 bases. CDR3 length: 15 amino acids. Germline values: CDR1 SGDLS, CDR2 YYNGEE. V trimming: 4 bases; J trimming: 5 bases; junction bases outside the gene matches: 6. The CDR3 region has the DNA TGTGCCAGCAGCTTACAGGGGGCAAGGACCGGGGAGCTGTTTTTT. This translates into CASSLQGARTGELFF. Supplemented by reference TRBV9 and TRBJ2-2, the full variable domain reads DSGVTQTPKHLITATGQRVTLRCSPRSGDLSVYWYQQSLDQGLQFLIQYYNGEERAKGNILERFSAQQFPDLHSELNLSSLELGDSALYFCASSLQGARTGELFFGEGSRLTVL.

V gene TRBV13 combines with J gene TRBJ2-2; a possible D gene is TRBD2 (6 bases). Trimming pared 3 bases from V and 5 bases from J, leaving 13 bases between. The length of the CDR3 is 15 residues. Germline V lookup: CDR1 PRHDT, CDR2 FYEKMQ (reference sequence). The CDR3 reads CASSFEGEETGELFF. In DNA form, the CDR3 reads TGTGCCAGCAGCTTCGAAGGGGAGGAGACCGGGGAGCTGTTTTTT.

The gene calls are TRBV5-1 and TRBJ2-1; 10 nucleotides align to TRBD1. CDR1 is SGHRS and CDR2 is YFSETQ in the germline V gene. The V gene end was trimmed by 4 bases and the J gene end by 8 bases; junction bases not matched to a gene: 9. The CDR3 is made up of 15 amino acids. CDR3 residues: CASSVGTGAFDEQFF. The CDR3 nucleotides read TGCGCCAGCAGCGTTGGGACAGGGGCCTTCGATGAGCAGTTCTTC.

The rearrangement joins TRBV25-1 to TRBJ1-2; the D is unclear. The CDR3 length is 14 residues. The germline V gene has CDR1 MGHDK and CDR2 SYGVNS. Between the trimmed V and J ends, which lost 4 bases and 8 bases, there was a span of 17 bases. CDR3 bases: TGTGCCAGCAGTGGGTCAAAGGGCTGGATAGGCTACACCTTC. This gives the protein CASSGSKGWIGYTF.

This clone turned up a few times. The chain is built from TRBV29-1 and TRBJ2-3; D uncertain. Germline V gene sequence: CDR1 SQVTM, CDR2 ANQGSEA. The CDR3 length is 11 residues. With 0 bases removed from V and 9 bases from J, the gap between germline ends came to 7 bases. The CDR3 is CSVEDQGTQYF. The CDR3 DNA follows: TGCAGCGTTGAAGATCAAGGGACGCAGTATTTT.

This sequence joins TRBV4-1 and TRBJ2-2; 7 bases line up with TRBD2. In germline, CDR1 is MGHRA, CDR2 YSYEKL. There are 14 residues in the CDR3. V was clipped by 4 bases and J by 6 bases; unmatched bases: 5. The CDR3 nucleotides read TGCGCCAGCAGCCGGGGAGGGAAGGCCGGGGAGCTGTTTTTT. This sequence encodes CASSRGGKAGELFF.

The rearrangement links TRBV7-9 to TRBJ2-7, with TRBD2 matching over 12 bases. CDR1 SEHNR and CDR2 FQNEAQ come from the germline V gene (reference sequence). The CDR3 spans 17 residues. The junction had 3 bases not matched to a gene; V was cut back by 0 bases and J by 0 bases. Written as DNA, the CDR3 is TGTGCCAGCAGCTTAGCTTCTAGCGGGAGGGGCTCCTACGAGCAGTACTTC. This encodes CASSLASSGRGSYEQYF. Complete variable domain (other parts from reference TRBV7-9 and TRBJ2-7): DTGVSQNPRHKITKRGQNVTFRCDPISEHNRLYWYRQTLGQGPEFLTYFQNEAQLEKSRLLSDRFSAERPKGSFSTLEIQRTEQGDSAMYLCASSLASSGRGSYEQYFGPGTRLTVT.